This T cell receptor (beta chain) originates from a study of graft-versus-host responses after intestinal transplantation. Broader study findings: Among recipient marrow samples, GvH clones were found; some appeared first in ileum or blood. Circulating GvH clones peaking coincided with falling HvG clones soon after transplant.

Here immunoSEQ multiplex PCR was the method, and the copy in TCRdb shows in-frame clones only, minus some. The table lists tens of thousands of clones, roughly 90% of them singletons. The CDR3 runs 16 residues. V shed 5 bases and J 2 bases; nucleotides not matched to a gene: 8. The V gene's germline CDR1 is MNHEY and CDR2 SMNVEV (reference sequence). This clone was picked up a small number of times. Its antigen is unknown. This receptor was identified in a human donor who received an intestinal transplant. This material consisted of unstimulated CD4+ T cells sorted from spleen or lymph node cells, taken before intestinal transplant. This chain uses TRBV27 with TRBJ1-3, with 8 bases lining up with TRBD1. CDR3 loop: CASSARQGSPGNTIYF. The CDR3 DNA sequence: TGTGCCAGCAGTGCCCGACAGGGGAGCCCTGGAAACACCATATATTTT.